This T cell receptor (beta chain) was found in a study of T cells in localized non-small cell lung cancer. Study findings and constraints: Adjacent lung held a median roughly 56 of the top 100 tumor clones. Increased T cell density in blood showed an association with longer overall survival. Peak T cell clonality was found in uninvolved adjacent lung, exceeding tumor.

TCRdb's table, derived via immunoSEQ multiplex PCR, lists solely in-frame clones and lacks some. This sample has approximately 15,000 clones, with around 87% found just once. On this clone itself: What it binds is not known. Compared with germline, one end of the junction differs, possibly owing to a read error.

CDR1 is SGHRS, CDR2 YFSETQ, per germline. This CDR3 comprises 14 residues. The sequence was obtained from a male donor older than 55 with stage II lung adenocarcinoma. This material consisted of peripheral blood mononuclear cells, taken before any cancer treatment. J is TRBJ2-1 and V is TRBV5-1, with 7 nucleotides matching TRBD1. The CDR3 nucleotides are TGCGCCAGCAGAATCAGACAGGGCAACAATGGGCAGTTCTTC. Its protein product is CASRIRQGNNGQFF.